Shown below are 28 T cell receptor beta chains from a single sample sequenced in a study of early T cells in non-severe SARS-CoV-2 infection. TCRdb re-called the 5' RACE reads through MiXCR, storing one row per CDR3 protein. Of tens of thousands of distinct CDR3 sequences in the sample, about 11% were seen once. The sequenced sample was whole blood. Receptor source: an adult who was a healthcare worker with PCR-confirmed SARS-CoV-2 infection or an uninfected control (not recorded which).

There are a few counts of this clonotype. CDR3 DNA: TGTGCCACCAGCAGTGGGGCAGACTACGAGCAGTACTTC. It translates to CATSSGADYEQYF. The chain has TRBV15 and TRBJ2-7; possible D gene TRBD1, 5 bases. The CDR3 runs to 13 residues. Germline CDR1 is LNHNV and CDR2 is YYDKDF (reference sequence). The V end lost 3 bases, the J end lost 3 bases, and 9 bases lay between the germline ends.

The sample holds a few counts of this clonotype. This chain uses TRBV18 with TRBJ1-4; D is possibly TRBD1 (5 bases). V was cut by 2 bases and J by 7 bases, with 8 bases left in between. Germline lookup yields CDR1 KGHSH and CDR2 LQKENI. There are 13 residues in the CDR3. As DNA, the CDR3 is TGTGCCAGCTCACCAGCGGGACCTGAAAAACTGTTTTTT. Its translation: CASSPAGPEKLFF. Full variable domain (missing parts from reference TRBV18 and TRBJ1-4): NAGVMQNPRHLVRRRGQEARLRCSPMKGHSHVYWYRQLPEEGLKFMVYLQKENIIDESGMPKERFSAEFPKEGPSILRIQQVVRGDSAAYFCASSPAGPEKLFFGSGTQLSVL.

This clonotype appeared many times. The rearrangement joins TRBV28 to TRBJ2-4, with TRBD1 identical over 8 bases. The germline V gene encodes CDR1 MDHEN and CDR2 SYDVKM. The ends lost 3 bases at V and 14 bases at J; junction bases unmatched: 9. CDR3 size: 13 residues. The CDR3 reads CASSFPRGRLKYF. CDR3 coding DNA: TGTGCCAGCAGTTTTCCCAGGGGGCGTCTGAAGTACTTC.

This sequence joins TRBV9 and TRBJ2-3, with unresolved D. This CDR3 contains 14 residues. V dropped 4 bases and J dropped 5 bases, with 14 bases sitting between them. Per the germline V gene, CDR1 is SGDLS and CDR2 is YYNGEE. The CDR3 here is CASSFREVVDTQYF. In DNA form, the CDR3 reads TGTGCCAGCAGCTTCCGAGAGGTTGTAGATACGCAGTATTTT.

This chain connects TRBV10-3 to TRBJ2-1; TRBD1 is a possible D gene (5 bases). The germline V and J ends were trimmed by 2 bases and 0 bases, with 17 bases remaining between them. This CDR3 comprises 18 residues. CDR1 and CDR2 (germline): ENHRY, SYGVKD. The CDR3 DNA reads as TGTGCCATCAGTGAGCCTAGGGGAAGCGAAAGCTCCTACAATGAGCAGTTCTTC. It encodes CAISEPRGSESSYNEQFF.

The CDR3 sequence: CSVRTGENEQFF. The CDR3 nucleotides are TGCAGCGTACGGACAGGGGAGAATGAGCAGTTCTTC. The V call is TRBV29-1, the J call TRBJ2-1, with 9 bases aligning to TRBD1. V gave up 6 bases and J gave up 7 bases; unmatched junction bases: 4. Germline V CDR1 and CDR2: SQVTM, ANQGSEA. The CDR3 is made up of 12 amino acids.

This clonotype was found a few times. This chain uses TRBV28 with TRBJ2-3; unclear D gene. Germline V lookup: CDR1 MDHEN, CDR2 SYDVKM. V was shortened by 8 bases and J by 2 bases, with 8 bases between the two germline ends. There are 12 residues in the CDR3. CDR3 region: CASGVDTDTQYF. CDR3 in DNA: TGTGCCAGCGGGGTAGACACAGATACGCAGTATTTT.

The V and J genes are TRBV24-1 and TRBJ1-5; D might be TRBD1 (6 bases). This CDR3 spans 13 amino acids. The germline V and J ends were trimmed by 9 bases and 7 bases, with 15 bases remaining between them. The germline CDR1 and CDR2 sequences are KGHDR and SFDVKD. The CDR3 bases are TGTGCCACCTCACAGGGTGTGAGACAGCCCCAGCATTTT. Protein product: CATSQGVRQPQHF.

This clonotype was counted many times. V is TRBV7-3 and J is TRBJ2-7; the D gene is possibly TRBD1 (6 bases). With 1 base removed from V and 0 bases from J, the gap between germline ends came to 7 bases. Germline values: CDR1 SGHTA, CDR2 FQGTGA. The CDR3 loop spans 14 amino acids. CDR3 protein: CASSLRTASYEQYF. The CDR3 bases are TGTGCCAGCAGCTTAAGGACAGCCTCCTACGAGCAGTACTTC.

This clonotype was counted a few times. This rearrangement joins TRBV28 to TRBJ1-5; D uncertain. This CDR3 region has 15 residues. Trimming pared 4 bases from V and 4 bases from J, leaving 14 bases between. Germline CDR1 and CDR2: MDHEN and SYDVKM. CDR3 residues: CASSSPLTGNQPQHF. CDR3 nucleotides: TGTGCCAGCAGTTCCCCCTTGACGGGGAATCAGCCCCAGCATTTT.

The chain joins TRBV6-1 to TRBJ2-7, with 7 bases lining up with TRBD2. The CDR3 spans 15 residues. Trimming cost V 4 bases and J 6 bases; bases outside gene matches: 12. Per the germline V gene, CDR1 is MNHNS and CDR2 is SASEGT. The chain's CDR3 is CASSGGTGGEGEQYF. The CDR3 DNA sequence: TGTGCCAGCAGTGGAGGTACGGGAGGTGAGGGCGAGCAGTACTTC.

This clonotype showed up many times. The chain links TRBV5-1 to TRBJ2-2; no clear D. Trimming shortened V by 1 base and J by 5 bases, and 3 bases separated the two germline ends. The CDR3 is 12 residues long. Per the germline V gene, CDR1 is SGHRS and CDR2 is YFSETQ. The CDR3 spells CASSLFTGELFF. The CDR3 DNA is TGCGCCAGCAGCTTGTTTACCGGGGAGCTGTTTTTT.

CDR3: CASSESRLGDQPQHF. DNA for the CDR3: TGTGCCAGCAGTGAATCCAGATTGGGCGATCAGCCCCAGCATTTT. This chain uses TRBV6-1 with TRBJ1-5; unclear D gene. This CDR3 spans 15 amino acids. V lost 2 bases, J lost 5 bases, and 13 bases lay in between. CDR1 is MNHNS and CDR2 is SASEGT in the germline V gene.

There are a few counts of this clonotype. The chain links TRBV10-2 to TRBJ2-3, with 7 positions matching TRBD2. This CDR3 region has 13 residues. Germline loops: CDR1 WSHSY, CDR2 SAAADI. Losses at the gene ends were 7 bases for V and 2 bases for J; bases not matched to a gene: 3. This chain's CDR3 is CASTREATDTQYF. The CDR3 DNA follows: TGCGCCAGCACCCGGGAGGCCACAGATACGCAGTATTTT.

The chain carries TRBV24-1 and TRBJ1-1; possible D gene TRBD1, 5 bases. With 7 bases removed from V and 1 base from J, the gap between germline ends came to 12 bases. Looked up from germline, CDR1 is KGHDR and CDR2 is SFDVKD. CDR3 length: 14 amino acids. The CDR3 DNA follows: TGTGCCACCAGCGAGGGACGGCCGAACACTGAAGCTTTCTTT. Translating it yields CATSEGRPNTEAFF.

This clonotype was observed a handful of times. J is TRBJ2-3 and V is TRBV4-3; no clear D. V lost 0 bases and J 8 bases, leaving 9 bases between the germline ends. Germline V gives CDR1 LGHNA, CDR2 YSLEER. The CDR3 covers 13 residues. CDR3 nucleotide sequence: TGCGCCAGCAGCCAAGATCTCGATGGTACGCAGTATTTT. As protein: CASSQDLDGTQYF.

In DNA, the CDR3 is TGTGCCTGGGAAAGGGACAGGGGGAATTCACCCCTCCACTTT. Translated: CAWERDRGNSPLHF. The V call is TRBV30, the J call TRBJ1-6; TRBD1 matches 11 bases. CDR3 length: 14 amino acids. Germline CDR1 GTSNPN, CDR2 SVGIG (reference sequence). V gave up 5 bases and J gave up 7 bases; unmatched junction bases: 4.

This clonotype has at least ten counts. This chain links TRBV27 with TRBJ1-1; D is ambiguous. Trimming pared 3 bases from V and 4 bases from J, leaving 12 bases between. This CDR3 spans 14 amino acids. Germline V gene data show CDR1 as MNHEY and CDR2 as SMNVEV (reference sequence). In nucleotides, the CDR3 is TGTGCCAGCAGTTTTAAACTACGGATCACTGAAGCTTTCTTT. It is translated as CASSFKLRITEAFF.

This clonotype was detected many times. This chain links TRBV7-2 with TRBJ2-7; no clear D gene. Looked up from germline, CDR1 is SGHTA and CDR2 is FQGNSA. The CDR3 runs to 12 residues. Trimming stripped 2 bases from V and 6 bases from J, with 8 bases between. For the CDR3, the DNA is TGTGCCAGCAGCTTATACCCCCGCGAGCAGTACTTC. Translating it yields CASSLYPREQYF.

This clonotype was observed a few times. J is TRBJ1-1 and V is TRBV28; possible D gene TRBD1, 5 bases. The CDR3 length is 14 residues. V gave up 3 bases and J gave up 1 base, with 9 bases separating them. CDR1 is MDHEN, CDR2 SYDVKM, per germline. DNA for the CDR3: TGTGCCAGCAGTTTTGAGGGGCCGAACACTGAAGCTTTCTTT. Translated, it gives CASSFEGPNTEAFF.

This clonotype was seen many times. The rearrangement joins TRBV7-6 to TRBJ2-5, with 10 bases matching TRBD1. Trimming removed 4 bases from V and 5 bases from J; junction bases left unmatched: 10. CDR1 and CDR2 from the germline V gene are SGHVS and FNYEAQ. The CDR3 loop spans 16 amino acids. The CDR3 is CASSSPGQGIWETQYF. The CDR3 DNA follows: TGTGCCAGCAGCTCCCCGGGACAGGGGATCTGGGAGACCCAGTACTTC. Combining the CDR3 with reference TRBV7-6 and TRBJ2-5 gives the whole variable domain GAGVSQSPRYKVTKRGQDVALRCDPISGHVSLYWYRQALGQGPEFLTYFNYEAQQDKSGLPNDRFSAERPEGSISTLTIQRTEQRDSAMYRCASSSPGQGIWETQYFGPGTRLLVL.

This clonotype was seen a single time. One junction end does not reproduce the germline sequence, and a read error may be involved. The rearrangement links TRBV4-3 to TRBJ2-6; D is possibly TRBD1 (5 bases). The CDR3 length is 16 residues. Germline values: CDR1 LGHNA, CDR2 YSLEER. In DNA, the CDR3 is TGCGCCAGCAGCCAGGCTACAGGCTCTGGGGACAACGTCCTGACTTTC. It translates to CASSQATGSGDNVLTF.

The chain is built from TRBV12-3 or TRBV12-4 and TRBJ2-7, with TRBD1 matching 8 bases. The CDR3 is 14 amino acids. V gave up 7 bases and J gave up 0 bases; unmatched junction bases: 5. The chain's CDR3 is CASKRQGSSYEQYF. DNA of the CDR3: TGTGCCAGCAAACGACAGGGGAGCTCCTACGAGCAGTACTTC.

Regarding this clonotype: At one end, the junction sequence differs from germline, possibly due to a read error. This rearrangement joins TRBV29-1 to TRBJ2-5; D possibly corresponds to TRBD2 (6 bases). CDR3 length: 9 residues. Germline V CDR1 and CDR2: SQVTM, ANQGSEA. The CDR3 DNA reads TGCAGCGTTGAAGTGGGGACTCTCTTC. This codes for CSVEVGTLF. Drawing the rest from reference TRBV29-1 and TRBJ2-5, the complete variable domain is SAVISQKPSRDICQRGTSLTIQCQVDSQVTMMFWYRQQPGQSLTLIATANQGSEATYESGFVIDKFPISRPNLTFSTLTVSNMSPEDSSIYLCSVEVGTLFGPGTRLLVL.

The sample holds many counts of this clonotype. The gene calls are TRBV2 and TRBJ2-1; 8 nucleotides align to TRBD1. Germline V gene lookup returns CDR1 SNHLY and CDR2 FYNNEI. The CDR3 consists of 15 residues. With 3 bases clipped from V and 7 bases from J, the junction kept 8 bases outside the gene matches. CDR3 protein: CASSDFETGVNEQFF. DNA of the CDR3: TGTGCCAGCAGTGATTTTGAGACAGGGGTAAATGAGCAGTTCTTC.

The genes are TRBV5-6 and TRBJ1-2; D is ambiguous. Trimming left V 2 bases short and J 9 bases short, with 14 bases between. This CDR3 spans 13 amino acids. Germline V gene sequence: CDR1 SGHDT, CDR2 YYEEEE. In nucleotides, the CDR3 is TGTGCCAGCAGCTTCGGAAGGGAAAGGAGCTACACCTTC. This sequence encodes CASSFGRERSYTF.

In its sample, this clonotype was seen a few times. For the CDR3, the DNA is TGTGCCAGCAGTTTATTAACAGGGGGTACAGATACGCAGTATTTT. The encoded protein is CASSLLTGGTDTQYF. The V call is TRBV12-3 or TRBV12-4, the J call TRBJ2-3; 8 nucleotides line up with TRBD1. J lost 3 bases, V lost 2 bases, and 4 bases had no gene match. The length of the CDR3 is 15 residues.

This chain joins TRBV7-2 and TRBJ2-3, with 8 positions matching TRBD2. This CDR3 is built from 16 residues. Looked up from germline, CDR1 is SGHTA and CDR2 is FQGNSA. V lost 2 bases to trimming and J lost 6 bases; unmatched junction nucleotides: 10. The CDR3 DNA sequence: TGTGCCAGCAGCTTAAGCGCTAGCGGGCAGAAGGATACGCAGTATTTT. It codes for CASSLSASGQKDTQYF.